Each of the 31 T cell receptor beta chains below was sequenced from the same sample in a study of cytomegalovirus exposure and HLA in healthy donors. Vbeta (60) and Jbeta (13) primers were used in the PCR. Profiled with immunoSEQ multiplex PCR; TCRdb holds only in-frame clones, not every one. The repertoire holds just over 150,000 clones, with roughly 84% as singletons. The sequenced material came from PBMCs. These receptor sequences come from a man younger than 35 in good health and CMV-seropositive.

The chain is built from TRBV4-2 and TRBJ2-1, with 9 bases fitting TRBD2. Germline V gene data show CDR1 as LGHNA and CDR2 as YNFKEQ. CDR3 length: 16 amino acids. With V trimmed by 3 bases and J by 5 bases, 8 bases remained unmatched. The CDR3 here is CASSHSPSGEHNEQFF. As DNA, the CDR3 is TGTGCCAGCAGCCATTCGCCTAGCGGGGAGCACAATGAGCAGTTCTTC.

This chain joins TRBV5-1 and TRBJ2-3; D is possibly TRBD1 (6 bases). The V end lost 6 bases, the J end lost 5 bases, and 25 bases lay between the germline ends. This CDR3 region has 17 residues. The germline V gene has CDR1 SGHRS and CDR2 YFSETQ. The CDR3 nucleotides are TGCGCCAGCAACTCTAGGGGTCCAGGGGCCCCAGAAGATACGCAGTATTTT. The encoded protein is CASNSRGPGAPEDTQYF.

The CDR3 DNA reads TGTGCTAGTGGTTTGGTCCCCAAAAATAACAGGGGAGTGAACACCGGGGAGCTGTTTTTT. Translation: CASGLVPKNNRGVNTGELFF. This chain links TRBV12-5 with TRBJ2-2; 7 bases line up with TRBD1. V was pared by 0 bases and J by 1 base, with 14 bases of the junction left unmatched. Germline assignment: CDR1 LGHNT and CDR2 FRNRAP. This CDR3 comprises 20 residues.

The genes are TRBV27 and TRBJ1-2; D perhaps matches TRBD1 (5 bases). Germline CDR1 MNHEY, CDR2 SMNVEV (reference sequence). The CDR3 spans 19 residues. The V gene lost 6 bases and the J gene lost 6 bases, with 32 bases spanning the gap. The CDR3 DNA sequence: TGTGCCAGCAGAGAAGGGGCACAGCACAGGCTATCATCCCCCGATGGCTACACCTTC. Its protein product is CASREGAQHRLSSPDGYTF.

As to this clone: The same CDR3 is also encoded by other DNA sequences in this sample. This chain joins TRBV10-3 and TRBJ1-5; D is possibly TRBD1 (5 bases). The germline V gene has CDR1 ENHRY and CDR2 SYGVKD. Trimming took off 4 bases at V and 1 base at J, with 5 bases between the two ends. CDR3 length: 13 residues. The CDR3 DNA follows: TGTGCCATCAGTGGACAGAGCAATCAGCCCCAGCATTTT. Its translation is CAISGQSNQPQHF.

The J gene is TRBJ1-6, the V gene TRBV25-1; D possibly corresponds to TRBD1 (5 bases). Germline V lookup: CDR1 MGHDK, CDR2 SYGVNS. The CDR3 contains 14 residues. V was pared by 8 bases and J by 5 bases, with 13 bases between. Here the CDR3 reads CASGGTLDNSPLHF. The CDR3 DNA follows: TGTGCCAGCGGCGGGACCTTGGATAATTCACCCCTCCACTTT.

The rearrangement uses TRBV11-2 and TRBJ2-1; D possibly corresponds to TRBD2 (6 bases). Trimming cost V 7 bases and J 6 bases, with 22 bases left between them. The length of the CDR3 is 16 residues. Germline CDR1 is SGHAT and CDR2 is FQNNGV. The CDR3 here is CASTLSVGGGSNEQFF. CDR3 coding DNA: TGTGCCAGCACCCTTAGCGTGGGTGGAGGGTCCAATGAGCAGTTCTTC.

The V gene is TRBV9, the J gene TRBJ1-6; TRBD1 is a possible D gene (5 bases). The CDR3 runs to 15 residues. Germline V gene lookup returns CDR1 SGDLS and CDR2 YYNGEE. V lost 0 bases to trimming and J lost 8 bases, with 12 bases between them. CDR3 loop: CASSVGWEGYSPLHF. In nucleotides, the CDR3 is TGTGCCAGCAGCGTAGGATGGGAGGGGTATTCACCCCTCCACTTT.

This chain joins TRBV5-6 and TRBJ1-1, with D hard to call. Trimming removed 2 bases at V and 0 bases at J, with 14 bases between. There are 16 residues in the CDR3. Germline CDR1 reads SGHDT; CDR2 reads YYEEEE. The CDR3 sequence is CASSFPLGGMNTEAFF. CDR3 DNA: TGTGCCAGCAGCTTCCCTCTTGGAGGGATGAACACTGAAGCTTTCTTT.

This clone has a single count. The rearrangement links TRBV9 to TRBJ1-3; D unresolved. V dropped 3 bases and J dropped 6 bases, with 4 bases sitting between them. This CDR3 contains 11 residues. Germline CDR1 SGDLS, CDR2 YYNGEE. The CDR3 protein is CASSDLNTIYF. The DNA of the CDR3 is TGTGCCAGCAGCGACTTAAACACCATATATTTT.

J is TRBJ2-4 and V is TRBV4-3; D is possibly TRBD2 (6 bases). V lost 0 bases and J 3 bases, leaving 12 bases between the germline ends. The germline V gene encodes CDR1 LGHNA and CDR2 YSLEER. The CDR3 has 16 amino acids. The CDR3 spells CASSQEAGGGKNIQYF. Here the CDR3 DNA reads TGCGCCAGCAGCCAAGAAGCCGGGGGTGGCAAAAACATTCAGTACTTC.

V gene TRBV4-1 combines with J gene TRBJ2-3, with no clear D. Germline CDR1 MGHRA, CDR2 YSYEKL. The length of the CDR3 is 17 residues. V shed 1 base and J shed 2 bases, with 16 bases lying between them. CDR3 region: CASSQGLPTAITDTQYF. The CDR3, as DNA: TGCGCCAGCAGCCAAGGTCTCCCCACAGCTATCACAGATACGCAGTATTTT.

This clone appeared a single time. V usage is TRBV29-1 and J usage is TRBJ2-7, with TRBD1 identical over 8 bases. The germline V gene encodes CDR1 SQVTM and CDR2 ANQGSEA. V shed 6 bases and J 3 bases; nucleotides not matched to a gene: 4. The CDR3 has 12 amino acids. CDR3 DNA: TGCAGCGTCCTCAGGGGGCTCTACGAGCAGTACTTC. As protein: CSVLRGLYEQYF.

The chain couples TRBV4-3 to TRBJ2-3; the match to TRBD2 covers 11 bases. This CDR3 is 15 amino acids long. Losses at the gene ends were 3 bases for V and 2 bases for J; bases not matched to a gene: 1. Germline V lookup: CDR1 LGHNA, CDR2 YSLEER. DNA of the CDR3: TGCGCCAGCAGCCAGGGACTAGCGGTCACAGATACGCAGTATTTT. Translating gives CASSQGLAVTDTQYF.

CDR3 DNA: TGCGCCAGCAGCCAAGGACGGGACAGGACCTACGAGCAGTACTTC. Translating it yields CASSQGRDRTYEQYF. The gene calls are TRBV4-3 and TRBJ2-7; TRBD1 agrees at 8 bases. Germline CDR1 and CDR2: LGHNA and YSLEER. The CDR3 consists of 15 residues. After removal of 1 base from V and 2 bases from J, the junction contained 4 bases not matched to a gene.

The chain employs TRBV12-5 and TRBJ1-2; 9 bases agree with TRBD1. The CDR3 extends over 16 amino acids. CDR1 is LGHNT, CDR2 FRNRAP, per germline. The trim removed 0 bases at V and 8 bases at J, leaving 10 bases unmatched. This CDR3 is CASGLVSSGTGRGYTF. CDR3 DNA sequence: TGTGCTAGTGGTTTGGTATCGTCCGGGACAGGGAGGGGCTACACCTTC.

Comments on this clone: This sample includes further DNA sequences coding for the same CDR3. The chain links TRBV6-1 to TRBJ1-1, with 7 bases matching TRBD1. The CDR3 runs to 14 residues. CDR1 and CDR2 (germline): MNHNS, SASEGT. J gave up 0 bases and V 4 bases, and 2 bases lay outside the gene matches. The CDR3 loop reads CASSATGVNTEAFF. For the CDR3, the DNA is TGTGCCAGCAGTGCCACAGGGGTGAACACTGAAGCTTTCTTT.

The J gene is TRBJ1-2, the V gene TRBV2; 7 nucleotides align to TRBD1. The CDR3 consists of 14 residues. V lost 5 bases, J lost 4 bases, and 7 bases stayed unmatched. The germline V gene encodes CDR1 SNHLY and CDR2 FYNNEI. The CDR3 DNA reads TGTGCCAGCAGTAGGGACAGAGATTCCTATGGCTACACCTTC. Its translation is CASSRDRDSYGYTF. Together with reference TRBV2 and TRBJ1-2, the CDR3 gives the full variable domain: EPEVTQTPSHQVTQMGQEVILRCVPISNHLYFYWYRQILGQKVEFLVSFYNNEISEKSEIFDDQFSVERPDGSNFTLKIRSTKLEDSAMYFCASSRDRDSYGYTFGSGTRLTVV.

Turning to this clone: A junction end diverges from the germline sequence, so it may reflect a read error. The chain joins TRBV10-3 to TRBJ2-1, with TRBD1 matching 9 bases. There are 14 residues in the CDR3. Per the germline V gene, CDR1 is ENHRY and CDR2 is SYGVKD. This CDR3 is CATSDRGIHNEQFF. CDR3 sequence (DNA): TGTGCCACCAGTGACAGGGGGATCCACAATGAGCAGTTCTTC.

The chain is built from TRBV5-1 and TRBJ2-3; 11 bases line up with TRBD2. The germline V gene has CDR1 SGHRS and CDR2 YFSETQ. The V and J ends lost 0 bases and 4 bases, in that order; junction bases with no gene match: 13. The CDR3 totals 19 residues. CDR3: CASSLDPRPTSGIADTQYF. For the CDR3, the DNA is TGCGCCAGCAGCTTGGACCCCCGCCCGACTAGCGGGATTGCAGATACGCAGTATTTT.

This clone showed up just once. This chain links TRBV7-7 with TRBJ2-7; 9 nucleotides agree with TRBD1. Germline CDR1 is SSHAT and CDR2 is FNYEAQ (reference sequence). This CDR3 is built from 15 residues. CDR3 sequence: CASSPGTGNSYEQYF. Written as DNA, the CDR3 is TGTGCTAGTAGCCCAGGGACAGGGAACTCCTACGAGCAGTACTTC.

The chain recombines TRBV4-1 with TRBJ1-6; 11 positions agree with TRBD1. This CDR3 has 15 amino acids. Unmatched junction bases numbered 3, after V lost 3 bases and J lost 8 bases. Germline-derived CDR1 and CDR2 are MGHRA and YSYEKL. The CDR3 is CASSHPGQGDSPLHF. CDR3 sequence (DNA): TGCGCCAGCAGCCATCCGGGACAGGGGGATTCACCCCTCCACTTT.

This sequence joins TRBV10-1 and TRBJ2-3, with 11 bases lining up with TRBD2. CDR1 and CDR2 from the germline V gene are WNHNN and SYGVQD (reference sequence). The length of the CDR3 is 17 residues. After removal of 9 bases from V and 0 bases from J, the junction contained 11 bases not matched to a gene. The chain's CDR3 is CASTSGGERASTDTQYF. CDR3 sequence (DNA): TGCGCCAGTACTAGCGGGGGTGAGAGAGCTAGCACAGATACGCAGTATTTT.

The chain uses TRBV6-1 and TRBJ2-3; 10 positions agree with TRBD1. In germline, CDR1 is MNHNS, CDR2 SASEGT. Trimming cost V 2 bases and J 6 bases; bases outside gene matches: 5. This CDR3 is built from 15 residues. The CDR3 protein is CASSETGTGADTQYF. In DNA, the CDR3 is TGTGCCAGCAGTGAAACTGGGACAGGGGCGGATACGCAGTATTTT.

J is TRBJ1-1 and V is TRBV2; D is perhaps TRBD1 (6 bases). CDR3 length: 14 residues. CDR1 and CDR2 (germline): SNHLY, FYNNEI. Trimming stripped 7 bases from V and 1 base from J, with 13 bases between. The CDR3 sequence is CASTPGTTNTEAFF. CDR3 nucleotide sequence: TGTGCCAGCACGCCCGGGACAACGAACACTGAAGCTTTCTTT.

CDR3 in DNA: TGTGCCAGCAGCACAGGGGGGGTTACCTCTGGGGCCAACGTCCTGACTTTC. It yields the protein CASSTGGVTSGANVLTF. J is TRBJ2-6 and V is TRBV11-3, with D maybe TRBD1 (8 bases). The CDR3 covers 17 residues. V was cut by 5 bases and J by 0 bases, with 14 bases left in between. From germline, CDR1 is SGHNT and CDR2 YENEEA.

V and J are TRBV10-3 and TRBJ2-7; TRBD1 aligns across 8 bases. CDR1 and CDR2 from the germline V gene are ENHRY and SYGVKD. Trimming cost V 4 bases and J 6 bases; bases outside gene matches: 11. CDR3 length equals 15 residues. In DNA form, the CDR3 reads TGTGCCATCAGTGGGGGGACAGGAGGCTTTCTCGAGCAGTACTTC. Its translation: CAISGGTGGFLEQYF.

DNA of the CDR3: TGCGCCAGCAGCTCTGCGACAGCTACCTACAATGAGCAGTTCTTC. Translation gives CASSSATATYNEQFF. This chain connects TRBV5-1 to TRBJ2-1, with D perhaps matching TRBD1 (5 bases). V was shortened by 3 bases and J by 2 bases, with 12 bases between the two germline ends. The CDR3 spans 15 residues. Per the germline V gene, CDR1 is SGHRS and CDR2 is YFSETQ.

The chain has TRBV7-2 and TRBJ2-7; D ambiguous. The CDR3 runs 15 residues. The V end lost 1 base, the J end lost 0 bases, and 10 bases lay between the germline ends. Germline-derived CDR1 and CDR2 are SGHTA and FQGNSA. In DNA form, the CDR3 reads TGTGCCAGCAGCTTAGGGCAGGCCGGCTCCTACGAGCAGTACTTC. Encoded protein: CASSLGQAGSYEQYF. The full variable domain, its missing parts supplied by reference TRBV7-2 and TRBJ2-7, is GAGVSQSPSNKVTEKGKDVELRCDPISGHTALYWYRQSLGQGLEFLIYFQGNSAPDKSGLPSDRFSAERTGGSVSTLTIQRTQQEDSAVYLCASSLGQAGSYEQYFGPGTRLTVT.

The chain uses TRBV7-6 and TRBJ1-2; 9 nucleotides line up with TRBD1. The V gene's germline CDR1 is SGHVS and CDR2 FNYEAQ. The J segment lost 0 bases and the V segment lost 1 base, leaving 6 bases of the junction unmatched. The CDR3 loop spans 17 amino acids. The CDR3: CASSLGTGVSANYGYTF. Written as DNA, the CDR3 is TGTGCCAGCAGCTTAGGGACAGGGGTTTCAGCTAACTATGGCTACACCTTC. The whole variable domain, remainder taken from reference TRBV7-6 and TRBJ1-2, is GAGVSQSPRYKVTKRGQDVALRCDPISGHVSLYWYRQALGQGPEFLTYFNYEAQQDKSGLPNDRFSAERPEGSISTLTIQRTEQRDSAMYRCASSLGTGVSANYGYTFGSGTRLTVV.

The V gene is TRBV6-5, the J gene TRBJ1-6, with D perhaps TRBD1 (5 bases). The CDR3 is 15 amino acids. The germline V gene encodes CDR1 MNHEY and CDR2 SVGAGI. V lost 0 bases to trimming and J lost 6 bases, with 9 bases between them. CDR3 sequence reads: CASSYSGELNSPLHF. The CDR3 coding sequence is TGTGCCAGCAGTTACTCAGGGGAACTTAATTCACCCCTCCACTTT.